Shown below are 2 T cell receptor beta chains from a single sample sequenced in a study of T cell repertoires in cytomegalovirus infection. TCRdb analysed the reads with MiXCR anew, one entry per CDR3 protein. The profile covers fewer than 200,000 distinct CDR3 sequences, with roughly 20% appearing a single time and roughly 25% taken by the ten largest. What these receptors recognize is not known. Material: CD8+ T cells from cultured PBMCs, obtained from culture after CMV antigen stimulation. All receptors derive from a human donor in good health (CMV status not recorded). Some clones in this sample may be carry-over from other donors' samples.

This clonotype was counted between two and nine times. The chain employs TRBV11-2 and TRBJ2-7; no firm D call. Germline V gene data show CDR1 as SGHAT and CDR2 as FQNNGV. The CDR3 totals 13 residues. V gave up 2 bases and J gave up 4 bases, with 9 bases separating them. The CDR3 sequence is CASSLSVSYEQYF. The DNA of the CDR3 is TGTGCCAGCAGCTTATCGGTCTCTTACGAGCAGTACTTC. Full variable domain (remainder filled in from reference TRBV11-2 and TRBJ2-7): EAGVAQSPRYKIIEKRQSVAFWCNPISGHATLYWYQQILGQGPKLLIQFQNNGVVDDSQLPKDRFSAERLKGVDSTLKIQPAKLEDSAVYLCASSLSVSYEQYFGPGTRLTVT.

J is TRBJ1-1 and V is TRBV6-2 or TRBV6-3; weak D call: TRBD1 (5 bases). Trimming cost V 0 bases and J 0 bases, with 11 bases left between them. This CDR3 has 16 amino acids. CDR1 MNHEY and CDR2 SVGEGT come from the germline V gene. The CDR3 sequence: CASSYSAGLLNTEAFF. The CDR3 nucleotides read TGTGCCAGCAGTTACTCTGCGGGACTACTGAACACTGAAGCTTTCTTT.